The 5 T cell receptor beta chains below all came from one sample that was sequenced in a study of shared clonotypes between healthy human individuals. TCRdb's table, derived via immunoSEQ multiplex PCR, lists solely in-frame clones and lacks some. Of 600,000 to 700,000 clones listed, around three quarters were seen once; the top ten hold 1.5% to 2%. The sample taken for sequencing was memory CD4+ T cells sorted from blood. Subset denoted: CD45RA-negative fraction. These receptors were collected from a woman aged 25 to 39 in good health.

V is TRBV7-3 and J is TRBJ2-1; D gene unclear. The CDR3 spans 13 residues. In germline, CDR1 is SGHTA, CDR2 FQGTGA. Trimming stripped 6 bases from V and 7 bases from J, with 13 bases between. DNA of the CDR3: TGTGCCAGCAGGGCCCCGGTAACGAATGAGCAGTTCTTC. Its translation: CASRAPVTNEQFF.

The rearrangement joins TRBV5-4 to TRBJ2-5; 8 nucleotides line up with TRBD2. Trimming removed 4 bases from V and 3 bases from J; junction bases left unmatched: 14. CDR1 and CDR2 from the germline V gene are SGHNT and YYREEE (reference sequence). The CDR3 consists of 17 residues. The CDR3 is CASSPGRTLLAEETQYF. In DNA form, the CDR3 reads TGTGCCAGCAGCCCCGGGAGGACTTTACTAGCGGAAGAGACCCAGTACTTC. Full variable domain (outside the CDR3, taken from reference TRBV5-4 and TRBJ2-5): ETGVTQSPTHLIKTRGQQVTLRCSSQSGHNTVSWYQQALGQGPQFIFQYYREEENGRGNFPPRFSGLQFPNYSSELNVNALELDDSALYLCASSPGRTLLAEETQYFGPGTRLLVL.

V usage is TRBV6-6 and J usage is TRBJ2-5; D not resolved. Germline CDR1 and CDR2: MNHNY and SVGAGI (reference sequence). This CDR3 contains 12 residues. V was shortened by 2 bases and J by 5 bases, with 6 bases between the two germline ends. The CDR3 loop reads CASSYVGETQYF. The CDR3 nucleotides are TGTGCCAGCAGTTACGTAGGGGAGACCCAGTACTTC.

Only a few counts were recorded for this clone. This chain connects TRBV7-9 to TRBJ1-5; the D is unclear. Per germline, CDR1 SEHNR and CDR2 FQNEAQ (reference sequence). The CDR3 is made up of 12 amino acids. V lost 3 bases and J 5 bases, leaving 5 bases between the germline ends. The CDR3 here is CASSFSDQPQHF. The CDR3 DNA follows: TGTGCCAGCAGCTTTTCGGATCAGCCCCAGCATTTT. The full variable domain, rest sourced from reference TRBV7-9 and TRBJ1-5, is DTGVSQNPRHKITKRGQNVTFRCDPISEHNRLYWYRQTLGQGPEFLTYFQNEAQLEKSRLLSDRFSAERPKGSFSTLEIQRTEQGDSAMYLCASSFSDQPQHFGDGTRLSIL.

The chain uses TRBV2 and TRBJ2-7; TRBD1 agrees at 7 bases. Germline CDR1 is SNHLY and CDR2 is FYNNEI. CDR3 length: 13 amino acids. J lost 0 bases, V lost 5 bases, and 1 base had no gene match. The CDR3 DNA sequence: TGTGCCAGCAGTTACAGGGGCTCCTACGAGCAGTACTTC. Translating it yields CASSYRGSYEQYF. The entire variable domain, with the rest obtained from reference TRBV2 and TRBJ2-7, is as follows: EPEVTQTPSHQVTQMGQEVILRCVPISNHLYFYWYRQILGQKVEFLVSFYNNEISEKSEIFDDQFSVERPDGSNFTLKIRSTKLEDSAMYFCASSYRGSYEQYFGPGTRLTVT.